This T cell receptor beta chain was retrieved from a study of PD-L1 blockade in urothelial cancer. Sequenced by immunoSEQ multiplex PCR; TCRdb stores in-frame clones only, minus some. The sample holds tens of thousands of clones, just over 85% seen once. Trimming removed 6 bases from V and 4 bases from J, with 22 bases in between. The CDR3 spans 18 residues. The V gene's germline CDR1 is MDHEN and CDR2 SYDVKM. Material: PBMCs, obtained around atezolizumab (anti-PD-L1) treatment. The TCR was taken from a man aged 50 or older with urothelial cancer. This chain uses TRBV28 with TRBJ1-6; perhaps TRBD1 as D (5 bases). DNA of the CDR3: TGTGCCAGCAGCCCTATCACCGACAGCCGAGGTTATAATTCACCCCTCCACTTT. Residues: CASSPITDSRGYNSPLHF.